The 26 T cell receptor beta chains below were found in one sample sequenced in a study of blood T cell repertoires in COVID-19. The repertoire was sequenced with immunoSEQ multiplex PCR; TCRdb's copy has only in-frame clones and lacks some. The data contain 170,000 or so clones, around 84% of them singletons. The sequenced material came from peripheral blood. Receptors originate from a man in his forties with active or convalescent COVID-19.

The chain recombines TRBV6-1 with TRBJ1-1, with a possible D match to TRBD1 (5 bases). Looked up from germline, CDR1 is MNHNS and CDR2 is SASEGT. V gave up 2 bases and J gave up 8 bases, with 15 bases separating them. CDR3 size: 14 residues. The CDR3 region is CASSENGGIREAFF. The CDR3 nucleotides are TGTGCCAGCAGTGAAAACGGGGGGATTAGGGAAGCTTTCTTT.

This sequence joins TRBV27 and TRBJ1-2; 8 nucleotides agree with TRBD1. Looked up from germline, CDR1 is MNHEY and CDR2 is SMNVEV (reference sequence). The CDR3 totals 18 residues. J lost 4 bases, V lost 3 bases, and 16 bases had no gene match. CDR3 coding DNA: TGTGCCAGCAGTTTCAGGGGTCCTTCCCAGGGGGCTGGCTATGGCTACACCTTC. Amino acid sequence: CASSFRGPSQGAGYGYTF.

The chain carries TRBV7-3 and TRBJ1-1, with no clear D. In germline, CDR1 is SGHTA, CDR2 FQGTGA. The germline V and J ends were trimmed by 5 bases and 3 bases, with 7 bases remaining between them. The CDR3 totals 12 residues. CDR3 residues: CASSDGYTEAFF. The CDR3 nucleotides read TGTGCCAGCAGCGACGGGTACACTGAAGCTTTCTTT.

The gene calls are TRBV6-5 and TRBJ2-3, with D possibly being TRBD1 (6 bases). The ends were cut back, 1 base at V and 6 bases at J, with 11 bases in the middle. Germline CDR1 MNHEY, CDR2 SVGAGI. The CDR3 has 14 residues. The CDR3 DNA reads TGTGCCAGCAGTTACTTGGGGGCAGGGGATACGCAGTATTTT. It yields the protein CASSYLGAGDTQYF.

DNA of the CDR3: TGTGCCAGCAGTTACAGGGGCGCTGAAGCTTTCTTT. Residues: CASSYRGAEAFF. The rearrangement joins TRBV6-2 or TRBV6-3 to TRBJ1-1, with D perhaps matching TRBD1 (5 bases). Trimming took 2 bases from V and 6 from J, leaving 7 bases between them. Looked up from germline, CDR1 is MNHEY and CDR2 is SVGEGT. This CDR3 contains 12 residues.

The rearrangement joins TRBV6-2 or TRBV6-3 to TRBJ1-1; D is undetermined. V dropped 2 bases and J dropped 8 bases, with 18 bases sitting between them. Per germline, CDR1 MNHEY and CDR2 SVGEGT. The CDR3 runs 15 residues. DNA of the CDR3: TGTGCCAGCAGTTACCCGGGAGTCGTTAGGTCCGAAGCTTTCTTT. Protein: CASSYPGVVRSEAFF.

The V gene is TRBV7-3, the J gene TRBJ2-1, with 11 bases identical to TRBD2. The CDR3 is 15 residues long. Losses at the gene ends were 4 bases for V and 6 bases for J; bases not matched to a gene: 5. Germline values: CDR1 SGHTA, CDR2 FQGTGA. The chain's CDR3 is CASSSSGGSPNEQFF. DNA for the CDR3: TGTGCCAGCAGCTCTAGCGGGGGGTCGCCCAATGAGCAGTTCTTC.

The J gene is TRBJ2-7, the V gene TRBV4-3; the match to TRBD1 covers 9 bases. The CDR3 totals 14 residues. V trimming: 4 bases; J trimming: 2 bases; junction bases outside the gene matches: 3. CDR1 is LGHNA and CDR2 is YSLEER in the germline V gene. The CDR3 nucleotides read TGCGCCAGCAGCCGGGGACAGGGTCCCTACGAGCAGTACTTC. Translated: CASSRGQGPYEQYF.

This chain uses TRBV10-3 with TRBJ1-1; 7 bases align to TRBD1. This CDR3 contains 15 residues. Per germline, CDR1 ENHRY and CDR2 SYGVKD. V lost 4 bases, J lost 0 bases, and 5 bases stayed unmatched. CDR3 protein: CAISGLTGLNTEAFF. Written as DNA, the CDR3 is TGTGCCATCAGTGGGTTGACAGGGTTGAACACTGAAGCTTTCTTT.

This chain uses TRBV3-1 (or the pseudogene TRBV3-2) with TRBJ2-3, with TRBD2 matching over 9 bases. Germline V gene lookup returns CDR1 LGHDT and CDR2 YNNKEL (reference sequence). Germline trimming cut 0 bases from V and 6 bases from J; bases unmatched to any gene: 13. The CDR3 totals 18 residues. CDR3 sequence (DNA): TGTGCCAGCAGCCAAGAATCAATCGGCGGGGGGGCAGTCGATACGCAGTATTTT. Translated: CASSQESIGGGAVDTQYF.

In DNA form, the CDR3 reads TGTGCCAGCAGCTTGTGGGCAGGGGATCAGCCCCAGCATTTT. This gives the protein CASSLWAGDQPQHF. The chain recombines TRBV5-6 with TRBJ1-5, with a weak D call TRBD1 (6 bases). The CDR3 length is 14 residues. V gave up 1 base and J gave up 5 bases, with 10 bases separating them. From germline, CDR1 is SGHDT and CDR2 YYEEEE.

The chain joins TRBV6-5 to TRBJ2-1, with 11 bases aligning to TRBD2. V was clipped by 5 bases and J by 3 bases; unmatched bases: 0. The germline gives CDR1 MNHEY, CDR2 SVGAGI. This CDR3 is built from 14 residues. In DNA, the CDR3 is TGTGCCAGCAGTACTAGCGGGGGCTACAATGAGCAGTTCTTC. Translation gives CASSTSGGYNEQFF.

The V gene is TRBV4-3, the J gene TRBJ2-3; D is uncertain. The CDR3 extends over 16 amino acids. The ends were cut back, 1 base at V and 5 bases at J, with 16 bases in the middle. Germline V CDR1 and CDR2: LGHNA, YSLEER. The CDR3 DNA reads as TGCGCCAGCAGCCAAGTTCTGGTCGGTTTTGGAGATACGCAGTATTTT. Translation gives CASSQVLVGFGDTQYF.

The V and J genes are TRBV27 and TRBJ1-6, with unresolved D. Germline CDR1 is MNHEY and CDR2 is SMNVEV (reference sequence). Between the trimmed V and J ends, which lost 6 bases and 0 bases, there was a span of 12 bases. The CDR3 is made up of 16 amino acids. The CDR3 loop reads CASRFTGSSYNSPLHF. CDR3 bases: TGTGCCAGCAGGTTCACCGGGAGCTCCTATAATTCACCCCTCCACTTT.

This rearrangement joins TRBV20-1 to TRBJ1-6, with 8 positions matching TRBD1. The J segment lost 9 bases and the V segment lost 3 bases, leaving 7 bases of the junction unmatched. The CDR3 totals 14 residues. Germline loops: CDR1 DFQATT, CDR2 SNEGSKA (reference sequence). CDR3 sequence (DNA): TGCAGTGCTAGTCCCGGGACAGGACTTTCACCCCTCCACTTT. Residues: CSASPGTGLSPLHF.

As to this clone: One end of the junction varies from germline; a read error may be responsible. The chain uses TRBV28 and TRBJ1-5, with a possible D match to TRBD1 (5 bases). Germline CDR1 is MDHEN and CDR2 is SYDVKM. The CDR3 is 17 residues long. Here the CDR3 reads CASSSPPGGNSNQPRHF. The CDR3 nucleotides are TGTGCCAGCAGTTCGCCCCCCGGGGGAAATAGCAATCAGCCCCGGCATTTT.

CDR3 residues: CASREQGNTEAFF. The CDR3 DNA reads as TGTGCCAGCAGAGAACAGGGTAACACTGAAGCTTTCTTT. The V call is TRBV14, the J call TRBJ1-1; a weak D match, TRBD1 (6 bases). The germline V gene has CDR1 SGHDN and CDR2 FVKESK. There are 13 residues in the CDR3. Trimming removed 6 bases from V and 2 bases from J, with 10 bases in between.

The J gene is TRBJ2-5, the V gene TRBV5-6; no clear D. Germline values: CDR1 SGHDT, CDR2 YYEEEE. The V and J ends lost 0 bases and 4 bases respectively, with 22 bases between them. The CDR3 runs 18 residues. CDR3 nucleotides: TGTGCCAGCAGCTTGGGACTGGCCGTGTTATTGCGAGGAGAGACCCAGTACTTC. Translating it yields CASSLGLAVLLRGETQYF. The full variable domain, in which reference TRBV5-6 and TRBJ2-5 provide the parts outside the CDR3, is DAGVTQSPTHLIKTRGQQVTLRCSPKSGHDTVSWYQQALGQGPQFIFQYYEEEERQRGNFPDRFSGHQFPNYSSELNVNALLLGDSALYLCASSLGLAVLLRGETQYFGPGTRLLVL.

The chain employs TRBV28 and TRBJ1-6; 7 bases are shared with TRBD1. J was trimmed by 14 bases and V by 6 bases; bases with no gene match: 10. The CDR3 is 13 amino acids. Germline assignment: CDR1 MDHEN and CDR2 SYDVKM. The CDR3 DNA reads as TGTGCCAGCAGCCCAGGGGGAATATCGGCCCTCCACTTT. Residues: CASSPGGISALHF.

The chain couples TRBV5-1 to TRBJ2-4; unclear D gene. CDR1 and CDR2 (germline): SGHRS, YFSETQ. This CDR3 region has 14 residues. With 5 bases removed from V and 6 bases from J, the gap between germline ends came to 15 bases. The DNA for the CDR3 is TGCGCCAGCAGAGAGGCGAGGCCCGGAAACATTCAGTACTTC. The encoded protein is CASREARPGNIQYF.

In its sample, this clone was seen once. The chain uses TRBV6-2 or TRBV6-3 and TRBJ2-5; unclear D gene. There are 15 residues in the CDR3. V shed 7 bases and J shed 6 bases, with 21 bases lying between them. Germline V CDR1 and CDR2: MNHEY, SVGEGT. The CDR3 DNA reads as TGTGCCAGCACCCCTCCAGACAACCATAGGAAGACCCAGTACTTC. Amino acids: CASTPPDNHRKTQYF.

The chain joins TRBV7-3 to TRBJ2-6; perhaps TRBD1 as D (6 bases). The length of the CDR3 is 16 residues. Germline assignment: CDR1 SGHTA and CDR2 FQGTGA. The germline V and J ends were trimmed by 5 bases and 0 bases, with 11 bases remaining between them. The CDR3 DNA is TGTGCCAGCAGCCTACAGGGTAACTCTGGGGCCAACGTCCTGACTTTC. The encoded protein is CASSLQGNSGANVLTF.

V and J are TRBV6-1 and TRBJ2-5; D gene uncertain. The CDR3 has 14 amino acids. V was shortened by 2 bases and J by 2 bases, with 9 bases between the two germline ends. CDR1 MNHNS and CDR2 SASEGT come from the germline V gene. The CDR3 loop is CASSEIWRQETQYF. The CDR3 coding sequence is TGTGCCAGCAGTGAAATATGGCGGCAAGAGACCCAGTACTTC.

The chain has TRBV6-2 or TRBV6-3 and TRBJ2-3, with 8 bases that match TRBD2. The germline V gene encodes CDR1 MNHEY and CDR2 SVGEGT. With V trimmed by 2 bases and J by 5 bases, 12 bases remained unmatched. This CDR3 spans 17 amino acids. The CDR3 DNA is TGTGCCAGCAGTTACGAGGTTAGAGGCGGGGGGCTAGATACGCAGTATTTT. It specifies CASSYEVRGGGLDTQYF.

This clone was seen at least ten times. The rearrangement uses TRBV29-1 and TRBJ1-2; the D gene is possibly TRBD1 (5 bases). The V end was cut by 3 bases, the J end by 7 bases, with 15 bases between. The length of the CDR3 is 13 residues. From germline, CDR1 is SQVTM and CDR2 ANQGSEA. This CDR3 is CSVDSPQQGGYTF. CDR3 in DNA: TGCAGCGTTGACAGCCCCCAGCAGGGTGGCTACACCTTC.

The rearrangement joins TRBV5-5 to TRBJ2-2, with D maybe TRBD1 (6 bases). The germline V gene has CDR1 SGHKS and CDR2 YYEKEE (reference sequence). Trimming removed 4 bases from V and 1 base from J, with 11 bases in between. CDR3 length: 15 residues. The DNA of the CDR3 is TGTGCCAGCAGCCATTGGGGACAGAACACCGGGGAGCTGTTTTTT. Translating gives CASSHWGQNTGELFF.